The next 15 T cell receptor beta chains were all read from a single sample in a study of blood T cells in healthy people across ages. Sample-barcoded 5' priming and a J-beta primer mix drove a second PCR of about 6 to 12 cycles. MiXCR was run by TCRdb on the 5' RACE reads, yielding one entry per CDR3 protein. The sample contains hundreds of thousands of distinct CDR3 sequences, 25% of which appear only once. The same sample was also studied in work on T cells of mothers and their children.

Sequencing was performed on blood. The receptors come from a boy aged 10-17 years in good health.

This clonotype was seen only a few times. At one end, the junction sequence differs from germline, possibly due to a read error. V and J are TRBV9 and TRBJ1-4; D may be TRBD1 (6 bases). The CDR3 spans 14 residues. Germline values: CDR1 SGDLS, CDR2 YYNGEE. The CDR3 loop is CASSVGGQGEKLLF. The CDR3 DNA follows: TGTGCCAGCAGCGTAGGGGGGCAGGGTGAAAAACTGCTTTTT.

This chain connects TRBV29-1 to TRBJ1-1, with D uncertain. The V gene's germline CDR1 is SQVTM and CDR2 ANQGSEA. The length of the CDR3 is 14 residues. Deletions cut 5 bases from V and 6 bases from J, with 19 bases between. This CDR3 is CSVYGVRMKAEAFF. CDR3 DNA sequence: TGCAGCGTTTACGGGGTTAGGATGAAGGCTGAAGCTTTCTTT.

This sequence joins TRBV12-3 or TRBV12-4 and TRBJ1-1; 9 bases line up with TRBD1. The CDR3 has 17 amino acids. The V gene end was trimmed by 3 bases and the J gene end by 8 bases; junction bases not matched to a gene: 16. The CDR3 DNA reads TGTGCCAGCAGTTTTTCTCCGGGGGATGGACAGGGGCCCGAAGCTTTCTTT. Amino acid sequence: CASSFSPGDGQGPEAFF.

This clonotype was detected only a few times. The rearrangement joins TRBV7-2 to TRBJ2-1; the D gene is possibly TRBD1 (6 bases). V was cut by 5 bases and J by 9 bases, with 17 bases left in between. The CDR3 contains 14 residues. Germline V gene sequence: CDR1 SGHTA, CDR2 FQGNSA. The CDR3 nucleotides are TGTGCCAGCAGCGTACGACAGGTCCGGGGTGAGCAGTTCTTC. Residues: CASSVRQVRGEQFF. The whole variable domain, filled in from reference TRBV7-2 and TRBJ2-1, reads GAGVSQSPSNKVTEKGKDVELRCDPISGHTALYWYRQSLGQGLEFLIYFQGNSAPDKSGLPSDRFSAERTGGSVSTLTIQRTQQEDSAVYLCASSVRQVRGEQFFGPGTRLTVL.

This clonotype was seen only a few times. The chain combines TRBV18 with TRBJ1-2; D is unclear. Germline CDR1 is KGHSH and CDR2 is LQKENI. This CDR3 spans 13 amino acids. V was pared by 1 base and J by 3 bases, with 6 bases between. This chain's CDR3 is CASSPQDDYGYTF. CDR3 DNA sequence: TGTGCCAGCTCACCACAGGATGACTATGGCTACACCTTC.

The rearrangement joins TRBV7-9 to TRBJ2-2; D gene uncertain. Between the trimmed V and J ends, which lost 4 bases and 3 bases, there was a span of 12 bases. This CDR3 contains 15 residues. The germline CDR1 and CDR2 sequences are SEHNR and FQNEAQ (reference sequence). In DNA form, the CDR3 reads TGTGCCAGCAGCTCCCGAGACACACACACCGGGGAGCTGTTTTTT. This codes for CASSSRDTHTGELFF.

This clonotype has more than one count but fewer than ten. The rearrangement links TRBV7-2 to TRBJ1-3; 8 nucleotides line up with TRBD1. This CDR3 is 13 amino acids long. J was trimmed by 4 bases and V by 5 bases; bases with no gene match: 1. The germline CDR1 and CDR2 sequences are SGHTA and FQGNSA. The CDR3 DNA sequence: TGTGCCAGCAGCCAGGGGGCGGGAAACACCATATATTTT. It translates to CASSQGAGNTIYF.

This chain connects TRBV12-5 to TRBJ2-7; no clear D. The CDR3 is made up of 11 amino acids. V lost 1 base to trimming and J lost 7 bases, with 5 bases between them. The germline gives CDR1 LGHNT, CDR2 FRNRAP. The CDR3 is CASGLDAEQYF. The CDR3 nucleotides read TGTGCTAGTGGTTTGGACGCGGAGCAGTACTTC.

The sample holds a few counts of this clonotype. The chain has TRBV29-1 and TRBJ2-5; D perhaps matches TRBD1 (6 bases). The end of the DNA aligns better with TRBJ2-1, so the J call may be wrong. This CDR3 has 11 residues. In germline, CDR1 is SQVTM, CDR2 ANQGSEA. The CDR3 bases are TGCAGCGTTGTGACAGGCAATGAGCAGTTCTTC. It codes for CSVVTGNEQFF.

The chain joins TRBV20-1 to TRBJ2-5, with 9 bases lining up with TRBD2. The germline gives CDR1 DFQATT, CDR2 SNEGSKA (reference sequence). Losses at the gene ends were 3 bases for V and 5 bases for J; bases not matched to a gene: 10. There are 15 residues in the CDR3. CDR3 sequence (DNA): TGCAGTGCTAGTACTATGGCGGGAGGGCCGGAGACCCAGTACTTC. Protein sequence: CSASTMAGGPETQYF.

This clonotype was seen more than once but under ten times. This chain uses TRBV7-9 with TRBJ1-1, with D unclear. This CDR3 has 14 residues. Germline assignment: CDR1 SEHNR and CDR2 FQNEAQ (reference sequence). V was clipped by 5 bases and J by 6 bases, with 16 bases between them. CDR3 sequence: CASSLSDGWAEAFF. In DNA form, the CDR3 reads TGTGCCAGCAGCCTCTCGGACGGGTGGGCTGAAGCTTTCTTT.

A note on this clonotype: The germline gene is not matched at one end of the junction; a read error may be the cause. V and J are TRBV7-2 and TRBJ2-7; D gene uncertain. The CDR3 has 11 residues. Germline CDR1 reads SGHTA; CDR2 reads FQGNSA. CDR3 in DNA: TGTGCCAGCAGCTTATCCCGGACCGTTCACTTC. Protein: CASSLSRTVHF. The entire variable domain, with the rest obtained from reference TRBV7-2 and TRBJ2-7, is as follows: GAGVSQSPSNKVTEKGKDVELRCDPISGHTALYWYRQSLGQGLEFLIYFQGNSAPDKSGLPSDRFSAERTGGSVSTLTIQRTQQEDSAVYLCASSLSRTVHFGPGTRLTVT.

This chain connects TRBV5-1 to TRBJ2-7; D is perhaps TRBD2 (6 bases). The CDR3 is 13 residues long. Germline V gene data show CDR1 as SGHRS and CDR2 as YFSETQ. The V and J ends lost 4 bases and 3 bases respectively, with 11 bases between them. The CDR3 region has the DNA TGCGCCAGCAGCGCGGGATTTTACTACGAGCAGTACTTC. The encoded protein is CASSAGFYYEQYF.

The chain is built from TRBV28 and TRBJ2-7, with 11 bases identical to TRBD2. CDR3 length equals 15 residues. The V gene end was trimmed by 3 bases and the J gene end by 7 bases; junction bases not matched to a gene: 8. CDR1 and CDR2 from the germline V gene are MDHEN and SYDVKM. The CDR3 here is CASSFSGGAPDEQYF. In nucleotides, the CDR3 is TGTGCCAGCAGTTTTAGCGGGGGGGCGCCGGATGAGCAGTACTTC.

A few counts support this clonotype. The genes are TRBV6-5 and TRBJ2-2; TRBD2 might be the D (7 bases). The CDR3 has 14 residues. Trimming took off 11 bases at V and 7 bases at J, with 20 bases between the two ends. Germline CDR1 is MNHEY and CDR2 is SVGAGI. The CDR3 sequence: CAGGLGGAGGELFF. DNA for the CDR3: TGTGCCGGGGGACTTGGGGGGGCAGGCGGGGAGCTGTTTTTT.